This TCR beta chain was obtained from a study of regulatory T cells in long-lasting Graves disease. This clonotype was seen many times. Documented time point: newly diagnosed GD, antithyroid drugs for less than 3 months. PBMC RNA served as the TCR library source. Patients were from an endocrinology department in Xi'an, China. Arm-PCR with iRepertoire HTBI primers amplified the CDR3 regions for these TCR beta libraries. One entry per CDR3 protein results from TCRdb running MiXCR on the multiplex PCR reads. The table lists roughly 220,000 distinct CDR3 sequences, approximately 16% of them singletons. This clonotype originated in a female donor with Graves disease. Sequenced here: peripheral blood mononuclear cells (PBMCs), sampled at new diagnosis, from a patient treated with antithyroid drugs.

The CDR3 DNA follows: TGTGCCAGCCTCGACGGGGGGACCTACGAGCAGTACTTC. Translated, it gives CASLDGGTYEQYF. The V call is TRBV6-2 or TRBV6-3, the J call TRBJ2-7, with 7 bases aligning to TRBD2. CDR3 length: 13 residues. Trimming removed 8 bases from V and 2 bases from J; junction bases left unmatched: 6. Germline CDR1 MNHEY, CDR2 SVGEGT.